This TCR beta chain was retrieved from a study of neurological immune-mediated disorders. Relative to its sample, this clonotype is medium-sized. What it binds is unknown. 5'RACE with 10-nucleotide random UMIs produced the cDNA. A single run covered 15-18 subjects with over 200 million TCR-beta sequences. TCRdb redid the calling of the 5' RACE reads with MiXCR, one entry per CDR3 protein. The sample lists 70,000 to 95,000 distinct CDR3 sequences; around 14% were seen once. Broader study findings: Among expanded clones, no CDR3 amino acid sequences were shared across subjects, a pattern suggesting private repertoires in all groups. The highest TCR clonal expansion occurred in HTLV-1-associated myelopathy; multiple sclerosis fell below healthy controls.

Sequencing used PBMCs. The TCR sequence derives from a woman aged 50 to 65 in good health.

DNA of the CDR3: TGTGCCAGCAGTTACACCGAGGATGAGCAGTTCTTC. Translating it yields CASSYTEDEQFF. V gene TRBV2 combines with J gene TRBJ2-1; D is unresolved. The ends were cut back, 5 bases at V and 8 bases at J, with 10 bases in the middle. The CDR3 is 12 residues long. The germline CDR1 and CDR2 sequences are SNHLY and FYNNEI.